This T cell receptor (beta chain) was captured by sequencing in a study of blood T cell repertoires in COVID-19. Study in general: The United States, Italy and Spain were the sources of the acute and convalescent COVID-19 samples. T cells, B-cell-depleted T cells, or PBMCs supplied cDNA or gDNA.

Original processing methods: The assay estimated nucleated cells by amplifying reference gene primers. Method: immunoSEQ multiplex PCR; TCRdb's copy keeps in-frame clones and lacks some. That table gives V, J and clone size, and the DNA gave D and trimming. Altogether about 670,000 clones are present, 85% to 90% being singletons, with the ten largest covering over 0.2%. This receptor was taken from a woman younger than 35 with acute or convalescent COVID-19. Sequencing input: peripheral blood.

CDR3 residues: CASSAGITEAFF. Written as DNA, the CDR3 is TGTGCCAGCTCAGCAGGTATTACTGAAGCTTTCTTT. The V call is TRBV18, the J call TRBJ1-1, with no clear D. CDR3 length: 12 amino acids. Germline CDR1 KGHSH, CDR2 LQKENI. Trimming cost V 5 bases and J 5 bases, with 9 bases left between them. Looking up the rest from reference TRBV18 and TRBJ1-1 gives the full variable domain: NAGVMQNPRHLVRRRGQEARLRCSPMKGHSHVYWYRQLPEEGLKFMVYLQKENIIDESGMPKERFSAEFPKEGPSILRIQQVVRGDSAAYFCASSAGITEAFFGQGTRLTVV.